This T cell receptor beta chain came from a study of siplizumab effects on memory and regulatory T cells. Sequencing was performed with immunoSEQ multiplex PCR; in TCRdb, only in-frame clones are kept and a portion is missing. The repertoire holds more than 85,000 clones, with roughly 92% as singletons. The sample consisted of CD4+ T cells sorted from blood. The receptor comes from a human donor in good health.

The CDR3, as DNA: TGTGCCAGCAGTTTATTATGGTTGGCAGGGTCCTACAATGAGCAGTTCTTC. It codes for CASSLLWLAGSYNEQFF. J is TRBJ2-1 and V is TRBV28; D might be TRBD1 (5 bases). The CDR3 sequence is 17 residues long. In germline, CDR1 is MDHEN, CDR2 SYDVKM. The V end was cut by 1 base, the J end by 1 base, with 14 bases between.